These 6 T cell receptor beta chains were sequenced from one sample in a study of long-term antiretroviral therapy in people with HIV. Assay version v3.0 of immunoSEQ was used, and it was run at survey level. The data were produced by immunoSEQ multiplex PCR, yet TCRdb's version contains in-frame clones alone and is incomplete. This sample has some 25,000 clones, with approximately 86% found just once. This sample comprised unsorted PBMCs, obtained 1.2 years after starting antiretroviral therapy. These receptor sequences come from a man aged 50-60 years with HIV.

The J gene is TRBJ1-1, the V gene TRBV5-1, with D unresolved. The germline V and J ends were trimmed by 0 bases and 0 bases, with 12 bases remaining between them. The CDR3 contains 16 residues. Germline CDR1 and CDR2: SGHRS and YFSETQ. CDR3 protein: CASSLAGPPMNTEAFF. For the CDR3, the DNA is TGCGCCAGCAGCTTGGCAGGCCCACCGATGAACACTGAAGCTTTCTTT.

V is TRBV15 and J is TRBJ2-1, with D possibly TRBD1 on 5 matching bases. Germline CDR1 and CDR2: LNHNV and YYDKDF (reference sequence). The CDR3 is 16 amino acids. V lost 0 bases to trimming and J lost 5 bases, with 14 bases between them. CDR3: CATSRDPTQGNNEQFF. The CDR3 nucleotides read TGTGCCACCAGCAGAGATCCCACGCAGGGTAACAATGAGCAGTTCTTC.

The J gene is TRBJ1-2, the V gene TRBV19; TRBD1 might be the D (5 bases). This CDR3 comprises 11 residues. Trimming took off 8 bases at V and 5 bases at J, with 9 bases between the two ends. In germline, CDR1 is LNHDA, CDR2 SQIVND (reference sequence). As DNA, the CDR3 is TGTGCCAGTGGAGACAGTTATGGCTACACCTTC. Encoded protein: CASGDSYGYTF.

This chain joins TRBV7-3 and TRBJ1-2; 9 bases match TRBD1. From germline, CDR1 is SGHTA and CDR2 FQGTGA. This CDR3 is 13 amino acids long. The trim removed 5 bases at V and 6 bases at J, leaving 4 bases unmatched. This CDR3 reads CASSLGQGHGYTF. CDR3 nucleotides: TGTGCCAGCAGCCTTGGACAGGGGCATGGCTACACCTTC.

This clone was counted only a few times. The V call is TRBV18, the J call TRBJ2-7; 7 bases line up with TRBD1. Germline V CDR1 and CDR2: KGHSH, LQKENI. V trimming: 5 bases; J trimming: 4 bases; junction bases outside the gene matches: 2. The CDR3 runs to 12 residues. CDR3 in amino acids: CASSTQGYEQYF. CDR3 DNA sequence: TGTGCCAGCTCAACACAGGGGTACGAGCAGTACTTC.

This CDR3 reads CASSLLVQGHYEQYF. The CDR3 bases are TGTGCCAGCAGCCTACTGGTACAGGGGCACTACGAGCAGTACTTC. The genes are TRBV11-2 and TRBJ2-7; 7 bases align to TRBD1. Germline loops: CDR1 SGHAT, CDR2 FQNNGV. CDR3 length: 15 amino acids. The V segment lost 5 bases and the J segment 3 bases; nucleotides outside the gene matches: 10.